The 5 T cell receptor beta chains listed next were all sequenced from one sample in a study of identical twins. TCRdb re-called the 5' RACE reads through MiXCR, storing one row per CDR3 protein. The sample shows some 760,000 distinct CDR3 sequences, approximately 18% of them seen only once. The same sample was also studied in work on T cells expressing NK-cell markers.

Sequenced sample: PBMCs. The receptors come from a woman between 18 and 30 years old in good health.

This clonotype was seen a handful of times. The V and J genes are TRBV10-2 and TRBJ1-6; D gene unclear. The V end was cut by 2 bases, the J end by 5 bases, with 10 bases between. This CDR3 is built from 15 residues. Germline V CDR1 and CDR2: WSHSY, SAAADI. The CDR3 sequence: CASSERGFDNSPLHF. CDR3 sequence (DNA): TGCGCCAGCAGTGAGAGAGGGTTCGATAATTCACCCCTCCACTTT.

The CDR3 DNA follows: TGTGCCAGCAGCTTAGGAGAACTAGCGGGGGCCTTATCCTACAATGAGCAGTTCTTC. Its protein product is CASSLGELAGALSYNEQFF. V gene TRBV11-1 combines with J gene TRBJ2-1, with 11 bases lining up with TRBD2. Germline CDR1 SGHAT, CDR2 FQDESV (reference sequence). The CDR3 has 19 amino acids. With V trimmed by 1 base and J by 1 base, 9 bases remained unmatched.

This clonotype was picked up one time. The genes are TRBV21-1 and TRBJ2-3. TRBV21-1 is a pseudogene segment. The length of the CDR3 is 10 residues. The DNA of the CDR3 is TGTGCCAGCTGCGACGGTACGCAGTATTTT. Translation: CASCDGTQYF.

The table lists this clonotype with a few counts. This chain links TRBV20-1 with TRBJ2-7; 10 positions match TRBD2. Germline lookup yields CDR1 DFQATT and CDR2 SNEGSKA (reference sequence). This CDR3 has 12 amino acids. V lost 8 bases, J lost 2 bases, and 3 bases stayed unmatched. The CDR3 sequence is CSSTSGTYEQYF. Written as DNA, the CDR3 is TGCAGTTCTACTAGCGGGACCTACGAGCAGTACTTC.

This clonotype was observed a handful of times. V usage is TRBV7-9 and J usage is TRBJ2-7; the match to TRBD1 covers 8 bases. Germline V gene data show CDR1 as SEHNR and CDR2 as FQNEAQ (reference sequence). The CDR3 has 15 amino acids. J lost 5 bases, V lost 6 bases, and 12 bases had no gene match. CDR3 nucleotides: TGTGCCAGCAGTCCCCCAGGGGGCGTTGGAAACGAGCAGTACTTC. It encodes CASSPPGGVGNEQYF.